The clone carrying this T cell receptor (beta chain) showed up just once. CDR3 length: 15 amino acids. The V gene lost 3 bases and the J gene lost 1 base, with 12 bases spanning the gap. Germline V CDR1 and CDR2: SGDLS, YYNGEE. This sample was included in a study of shared clonotypes between healthy human individuals. Study at large: Donor ages ranged 18 to 49 years: a couple of women, three men.

CD45RO-negative cells were positively selected for CCR7, leaving out terminally differentiated effector memory CD45RA+ cells. The deep-level immunoSEQ assay was used. TCRdb's table, derived via immunoSEQ multiplex PCR, lists solely in-frame clones and lacks some. This table has about 2 million clones, about 95% appearing once. Sequences were obtained from naive CD8+ T cells sorted from blood. This receptor was taken from a man aged 18-30 years in good health. The chain joins TRBV9 to TRBJ2-3, with TRBD1 as a possible D gene (5 bases). This CDR3 reads CASSAGEGGTDTQYF. The CDR3 region has the DNA TGTGCCAGCAGCGCCGGTGAAGGGGGCACAGATACGCAGTATTTT.